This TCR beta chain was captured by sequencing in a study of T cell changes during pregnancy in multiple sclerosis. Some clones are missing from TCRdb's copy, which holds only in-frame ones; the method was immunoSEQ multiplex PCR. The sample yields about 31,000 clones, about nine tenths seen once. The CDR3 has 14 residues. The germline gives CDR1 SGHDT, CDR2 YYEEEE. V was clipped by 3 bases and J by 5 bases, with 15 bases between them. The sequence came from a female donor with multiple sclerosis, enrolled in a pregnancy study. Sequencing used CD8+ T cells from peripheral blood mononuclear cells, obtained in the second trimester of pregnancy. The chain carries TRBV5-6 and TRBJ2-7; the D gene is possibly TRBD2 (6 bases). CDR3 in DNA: TGTGCCAGCAGCTGGTCCGGGACTGAACACGAGCAGTACTTC. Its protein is CASSWSGTEHEQYF.